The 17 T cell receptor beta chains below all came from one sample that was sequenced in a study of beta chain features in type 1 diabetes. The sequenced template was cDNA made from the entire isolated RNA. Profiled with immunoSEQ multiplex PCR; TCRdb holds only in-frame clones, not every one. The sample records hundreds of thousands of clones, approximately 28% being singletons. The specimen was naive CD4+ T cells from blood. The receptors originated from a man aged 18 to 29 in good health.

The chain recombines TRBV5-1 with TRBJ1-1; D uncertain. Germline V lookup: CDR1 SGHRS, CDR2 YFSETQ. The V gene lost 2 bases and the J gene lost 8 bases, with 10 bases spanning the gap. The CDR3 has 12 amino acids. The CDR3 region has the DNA TGCGCCAGCAGCTTCGGGTCGGGAGAAGCTTTCTTT. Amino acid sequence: CASSFGSGEAFF.

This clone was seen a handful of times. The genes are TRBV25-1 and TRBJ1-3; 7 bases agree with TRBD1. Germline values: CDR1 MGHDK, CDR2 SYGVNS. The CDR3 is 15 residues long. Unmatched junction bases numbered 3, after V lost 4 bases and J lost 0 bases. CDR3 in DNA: TGTGCCAGCAGTGGGTACAGGGGCTCTGGAAACACCATATATTTT. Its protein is CASSGYRGSGNTIYF.

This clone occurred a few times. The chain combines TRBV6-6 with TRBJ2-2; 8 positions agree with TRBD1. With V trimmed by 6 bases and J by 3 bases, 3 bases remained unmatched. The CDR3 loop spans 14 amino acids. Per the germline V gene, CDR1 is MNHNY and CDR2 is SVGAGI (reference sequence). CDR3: CASRGQGYTGELFF. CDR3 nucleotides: TGTGCCAGCAGAGGACAGGGTTACACCGGGGAGCTGTTTTTT.

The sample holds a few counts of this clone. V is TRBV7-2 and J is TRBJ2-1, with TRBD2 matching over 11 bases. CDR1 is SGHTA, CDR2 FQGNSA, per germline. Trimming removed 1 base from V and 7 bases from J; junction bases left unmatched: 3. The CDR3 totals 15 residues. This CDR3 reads CASSLEGLAVNEQFF. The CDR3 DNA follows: TGTGCCAGCAGCTTAGAGGGACTAGCGGTGAATGAGCAGTTCTTC.

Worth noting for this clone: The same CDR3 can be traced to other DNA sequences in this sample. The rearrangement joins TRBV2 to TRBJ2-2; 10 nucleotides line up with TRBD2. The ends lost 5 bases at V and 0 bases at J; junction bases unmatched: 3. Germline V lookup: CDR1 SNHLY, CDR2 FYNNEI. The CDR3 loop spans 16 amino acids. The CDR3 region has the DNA TGTGCCAGCAGTTTAGGACTAGCGGCGAACACCGGGGAGCTGTTTTTT. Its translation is CASSLGLAANTGELFF.

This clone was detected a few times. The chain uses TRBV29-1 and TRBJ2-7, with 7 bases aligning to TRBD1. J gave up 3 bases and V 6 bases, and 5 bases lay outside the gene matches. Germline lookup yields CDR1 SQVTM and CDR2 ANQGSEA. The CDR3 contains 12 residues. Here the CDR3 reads CSVRGPIYEQYF. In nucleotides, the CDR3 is TGCAGCGTGAGGGGGCCTATCTACGAGCAGTACTTC.

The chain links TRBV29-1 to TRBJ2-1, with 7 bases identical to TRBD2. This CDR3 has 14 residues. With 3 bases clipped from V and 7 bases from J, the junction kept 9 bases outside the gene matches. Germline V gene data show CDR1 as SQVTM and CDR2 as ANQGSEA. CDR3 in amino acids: CSVDRTSEVNEQFF. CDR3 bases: TGCAGCGTTGACCGCACTAGCGAGGTGAATGAGCAGTTCTTC.

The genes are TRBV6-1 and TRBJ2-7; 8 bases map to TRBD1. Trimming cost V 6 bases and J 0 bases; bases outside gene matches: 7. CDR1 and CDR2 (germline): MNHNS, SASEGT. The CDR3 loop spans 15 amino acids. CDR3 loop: CASRPGTGGSYEQYF. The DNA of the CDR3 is TGTGCCAGCAGGCCCGGCACAGGGGGCTCCTACGAGCAGTACTTC.

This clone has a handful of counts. In DNA, the CDR3 is TGTGCCAGCAGCTTACGGCGACTAGCGGGAGTCGGCCAAGAGACCCAGTACTTC. This translates into CASSLRRLAGVGQETQYF. V usage is TRBV7-9 and J usage is TRBJ2-5; 12 bases map to TRBD2. CDR3 length: 18 residues. The junction had 8 bases not matched to a gene; V was cut back by 2 bases and J by 1 base. Germline CDR1 and CDR2: SEHNR and FQNEAQ (reference sequence). The whole variable domain, remainder taken from reference TRBV7-9 and TRBJ2-5, is DTGVSQNPRHKITKRGQNVTFRCDPISEHNRLYWYRQTLGQGPEFLTYFQNEAQLEKSRLLSDRFSAERPKGSFSTLEIQRTEQGDSAMYLCASSLRRLAGVGQETQYFGPGTRLLVL.

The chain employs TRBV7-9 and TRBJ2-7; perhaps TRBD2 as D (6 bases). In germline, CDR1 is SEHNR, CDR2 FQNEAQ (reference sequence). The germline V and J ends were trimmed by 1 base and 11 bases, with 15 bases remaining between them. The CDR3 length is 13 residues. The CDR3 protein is CASSLGEAARKYF. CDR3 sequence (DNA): TGTGCCAGCAGCTTAGGGGAGGCAGCGCGGAAGTACTTC.

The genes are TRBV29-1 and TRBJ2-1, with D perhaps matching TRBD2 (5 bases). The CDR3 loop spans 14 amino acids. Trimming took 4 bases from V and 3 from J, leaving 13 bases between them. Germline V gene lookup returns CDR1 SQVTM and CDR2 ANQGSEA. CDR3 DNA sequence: TGCAGCGTTGGTCCGGGGTTCAACTACAATGAGCAGTTCTTC. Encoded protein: CSVGPGFNYNEQFF.

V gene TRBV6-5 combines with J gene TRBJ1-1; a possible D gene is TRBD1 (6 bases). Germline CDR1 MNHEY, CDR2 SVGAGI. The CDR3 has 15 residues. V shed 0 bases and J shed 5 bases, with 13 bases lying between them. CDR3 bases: TGTGCCAGCAGTTACTCGTCAGGGGTAAGGACTGAAGCTTTCTTT. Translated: CASSYSSGVRTEAFF.

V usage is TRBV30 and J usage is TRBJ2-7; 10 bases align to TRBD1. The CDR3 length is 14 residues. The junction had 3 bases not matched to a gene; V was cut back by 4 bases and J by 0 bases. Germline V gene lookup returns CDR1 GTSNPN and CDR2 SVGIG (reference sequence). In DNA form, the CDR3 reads TGTGCCTGGATGGACAGGGGGAGCTCCTACGAGCAGTACTTC. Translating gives CAWMDRGSSYEQYF. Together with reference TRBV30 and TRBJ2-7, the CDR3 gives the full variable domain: SQTIHQWPATLVQPVGSPLSLECTVEGTSNPNLYWYRQAAGRGLQLLFYSVGIGQISSEVPQNLSASRPQDRQFILSSKKLLLSDSGFYLCAWMDRGSSYEQYFGPGTRLTVT.

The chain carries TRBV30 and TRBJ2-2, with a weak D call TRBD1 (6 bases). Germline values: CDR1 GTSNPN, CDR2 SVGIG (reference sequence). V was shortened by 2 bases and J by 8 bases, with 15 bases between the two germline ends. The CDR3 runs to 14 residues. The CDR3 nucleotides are TGTGCCTGGAGTCCTACTACAGGGAAAGGGGAGCTGTTTTTT. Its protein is CAWSPTTGKGELFF. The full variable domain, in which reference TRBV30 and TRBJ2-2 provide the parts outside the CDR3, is SQTIHQWPATLVQPVGSPLSLECTVEGTSNPNLYWYRQAAGRGLQLLFYSVGIGQISSEVPQNLSASRPQDRQFILSSKKLLLSDSGFYLCAWSPTTGKGELFFGEGSRLTVL.

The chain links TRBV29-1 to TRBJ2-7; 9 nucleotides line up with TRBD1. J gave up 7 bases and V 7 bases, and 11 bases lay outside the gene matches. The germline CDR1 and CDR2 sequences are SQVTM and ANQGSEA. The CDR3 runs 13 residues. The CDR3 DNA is TGCAGCGGTGCCCGGGACAGGGCGGAAGAGCAGTACTTC. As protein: CSGARDRAEEQYF.

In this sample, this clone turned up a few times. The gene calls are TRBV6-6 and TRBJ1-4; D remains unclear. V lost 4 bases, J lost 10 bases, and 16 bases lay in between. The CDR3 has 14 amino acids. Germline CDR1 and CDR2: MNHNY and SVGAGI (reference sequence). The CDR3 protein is CASSSGPGRGKLFF. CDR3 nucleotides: TGTGCCAGCAGTTCCGGGCCTGGGCGGGGAAAACTGTTTTTT.

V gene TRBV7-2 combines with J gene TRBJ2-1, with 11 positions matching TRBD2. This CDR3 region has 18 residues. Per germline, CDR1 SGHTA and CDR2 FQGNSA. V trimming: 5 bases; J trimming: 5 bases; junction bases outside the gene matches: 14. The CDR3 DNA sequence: TGTGCCAGCAGCATATCCCCGGGACTAGCGGCTCCTGACAATGAGCAGTTCTTC. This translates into CASSISPGLAAPDNEQFF.